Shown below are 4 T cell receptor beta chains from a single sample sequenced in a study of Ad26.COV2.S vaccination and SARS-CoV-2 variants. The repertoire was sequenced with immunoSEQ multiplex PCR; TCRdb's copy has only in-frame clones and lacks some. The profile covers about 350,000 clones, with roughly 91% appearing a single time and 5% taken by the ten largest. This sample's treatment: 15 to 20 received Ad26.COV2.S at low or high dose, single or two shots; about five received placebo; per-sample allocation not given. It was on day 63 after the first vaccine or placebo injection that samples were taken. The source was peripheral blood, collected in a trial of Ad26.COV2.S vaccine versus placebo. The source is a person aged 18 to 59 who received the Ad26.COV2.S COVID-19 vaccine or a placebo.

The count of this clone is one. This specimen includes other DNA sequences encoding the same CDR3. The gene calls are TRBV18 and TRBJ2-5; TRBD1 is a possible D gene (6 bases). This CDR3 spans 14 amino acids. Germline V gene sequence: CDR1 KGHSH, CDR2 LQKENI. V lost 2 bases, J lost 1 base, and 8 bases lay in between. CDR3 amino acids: CASSPGQFQETQYF. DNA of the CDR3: TGTGCCAGCTCACCAGGACAGTTCCAAGAGACCCAGTACTTC. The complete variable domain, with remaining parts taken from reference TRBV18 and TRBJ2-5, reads NAGVMQNPRHLVRRRGQEARLRCSPMKGHSHVYWYRQLPEEGLKFMVYLQKENIIDESGMPKERFSAEFPKEGPSILRIQQVVRGDSAAYFCASSPGQFQETQYFGPGTRLLVL.

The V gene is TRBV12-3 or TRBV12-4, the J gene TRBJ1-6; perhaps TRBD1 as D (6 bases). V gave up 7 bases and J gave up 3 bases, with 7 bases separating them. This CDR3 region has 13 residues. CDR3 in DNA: TGTGCCAGCAAAGGGGGCTATAATTCACCCCTCCACTTT. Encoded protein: CASKGGYNSPLHF.

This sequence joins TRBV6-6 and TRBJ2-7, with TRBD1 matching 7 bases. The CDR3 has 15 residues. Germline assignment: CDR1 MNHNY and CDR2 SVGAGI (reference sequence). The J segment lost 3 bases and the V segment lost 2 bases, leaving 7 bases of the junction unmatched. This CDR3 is CASSYGVGGNYEQYF. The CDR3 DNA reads TGTGCCAGCAGTTACGGGGTAGGGGGCAACTACGAGCAGTACTTC.

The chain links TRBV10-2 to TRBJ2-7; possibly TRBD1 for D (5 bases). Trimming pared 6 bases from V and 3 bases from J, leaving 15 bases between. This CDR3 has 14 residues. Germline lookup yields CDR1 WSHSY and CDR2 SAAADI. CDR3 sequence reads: CASSTRVRNYEQYF. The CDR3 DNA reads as TGCGCCAGCAGCACCAGGGTGAGGAACTACGAGCAGTACTTC.